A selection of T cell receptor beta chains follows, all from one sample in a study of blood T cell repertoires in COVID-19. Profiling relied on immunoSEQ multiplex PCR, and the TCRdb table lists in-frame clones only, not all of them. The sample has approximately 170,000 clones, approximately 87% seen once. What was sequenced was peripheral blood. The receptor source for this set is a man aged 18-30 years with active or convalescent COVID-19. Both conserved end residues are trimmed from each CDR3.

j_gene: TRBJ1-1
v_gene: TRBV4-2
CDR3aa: ASSQAGPGAEAF

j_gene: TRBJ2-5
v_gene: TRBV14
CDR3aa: ASSQGLTRSGETQY

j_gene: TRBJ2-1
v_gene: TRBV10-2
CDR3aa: ASTSVYNEQF

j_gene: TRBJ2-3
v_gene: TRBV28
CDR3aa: ASSEPGQSTDTQY

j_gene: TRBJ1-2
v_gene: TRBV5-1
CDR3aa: ASSLVSGLNYGYT

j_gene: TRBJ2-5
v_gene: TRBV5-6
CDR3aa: ASSLWSRSNLETQY

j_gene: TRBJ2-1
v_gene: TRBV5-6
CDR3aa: ASSPGTSGYNEQF

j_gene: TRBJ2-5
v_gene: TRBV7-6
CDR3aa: ASSVNLGQAPGETQY

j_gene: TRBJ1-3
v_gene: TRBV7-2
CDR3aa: ASSLSTGGYSGNTIY

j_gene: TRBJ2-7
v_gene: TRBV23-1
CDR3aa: ASSQPDRGHRYEQY

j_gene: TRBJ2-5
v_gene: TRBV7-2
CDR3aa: ASSLRTVQETQY

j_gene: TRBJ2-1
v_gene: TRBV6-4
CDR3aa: ASSAVSGGYNEQF

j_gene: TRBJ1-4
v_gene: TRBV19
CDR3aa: ASSTTVVNEKLF

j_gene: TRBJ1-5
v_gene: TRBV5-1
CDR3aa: ASSLSGILNQPQH

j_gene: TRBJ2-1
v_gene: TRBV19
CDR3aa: ASTSGTAEGNEQF

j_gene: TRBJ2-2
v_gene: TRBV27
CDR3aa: ASPTYKPPGLATGELF

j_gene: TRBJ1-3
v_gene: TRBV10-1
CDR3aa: ASAAGTGWDTIY

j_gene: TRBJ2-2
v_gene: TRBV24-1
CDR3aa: ATSDLGGANTGELF

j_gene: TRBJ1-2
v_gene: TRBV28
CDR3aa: ASRLSSAIYRDGYT

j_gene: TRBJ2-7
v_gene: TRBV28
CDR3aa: ASSQGLYEQY

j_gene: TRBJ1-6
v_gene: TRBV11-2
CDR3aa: ASGGGTGSTPLH

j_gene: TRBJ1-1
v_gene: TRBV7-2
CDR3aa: ASSLRRGGTEAF

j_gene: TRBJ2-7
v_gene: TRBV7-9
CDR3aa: ASSLGQPYEQY

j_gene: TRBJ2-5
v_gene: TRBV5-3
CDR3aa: ARSRPRLWGGETQY

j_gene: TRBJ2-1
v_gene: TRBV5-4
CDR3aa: ASSFGGLAGLEQF

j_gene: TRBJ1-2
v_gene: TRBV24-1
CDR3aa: ATRQGDLANYGYT

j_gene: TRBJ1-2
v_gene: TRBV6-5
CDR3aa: ASIPSGGSGGGYT

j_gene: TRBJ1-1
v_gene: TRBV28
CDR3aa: ASKLRDRGRRDTEAF

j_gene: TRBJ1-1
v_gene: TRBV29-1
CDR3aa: SVDLASNTEAF

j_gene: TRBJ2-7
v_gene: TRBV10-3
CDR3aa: AISDSGAYEQY

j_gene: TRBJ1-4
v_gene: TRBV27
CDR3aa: ASSYEQGHEKLF

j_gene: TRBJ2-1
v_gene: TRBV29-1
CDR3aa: SVEPLAANYNEQF

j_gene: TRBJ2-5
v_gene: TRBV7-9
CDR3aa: ASRLAGEDQETQY

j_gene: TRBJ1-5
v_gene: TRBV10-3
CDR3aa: AISDDRGYQPQH

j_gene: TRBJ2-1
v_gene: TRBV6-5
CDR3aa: ASSPGTNGVERF

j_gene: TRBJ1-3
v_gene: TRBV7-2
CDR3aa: ASSTRRAGTGNTIY

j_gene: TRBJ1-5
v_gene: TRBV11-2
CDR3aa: ASSFYAGSDQPQH

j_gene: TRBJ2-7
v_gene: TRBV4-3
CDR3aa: ASSRFLAGGSGAYEQY

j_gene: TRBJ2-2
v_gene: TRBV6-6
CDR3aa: ASVILPGELF

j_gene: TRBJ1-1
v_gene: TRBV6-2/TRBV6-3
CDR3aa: ASSYSIRGEAF

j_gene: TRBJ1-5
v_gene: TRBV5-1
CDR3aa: ASSLEGGNQPQH

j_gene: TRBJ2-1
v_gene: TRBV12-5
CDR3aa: ASGPRGVSAYNEQF

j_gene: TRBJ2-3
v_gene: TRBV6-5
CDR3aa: ASESRGHKTDTQY

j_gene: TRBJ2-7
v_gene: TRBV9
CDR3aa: ASSALTGTEQY

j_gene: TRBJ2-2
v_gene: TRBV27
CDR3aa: ASSLIGTGGTGELF

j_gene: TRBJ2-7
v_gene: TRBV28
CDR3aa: ASSLLRTENYEQY

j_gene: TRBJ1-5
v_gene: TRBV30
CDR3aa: AWNWGDQPQH

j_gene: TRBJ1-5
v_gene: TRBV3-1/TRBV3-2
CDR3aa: ASSQGAGVQPQH

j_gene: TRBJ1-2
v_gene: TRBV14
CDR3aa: ASSQVGGLVHGYT

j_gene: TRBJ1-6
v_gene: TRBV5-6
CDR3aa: ASSPGQGMYNSPLH

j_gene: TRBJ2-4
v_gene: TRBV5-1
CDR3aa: ASSLGLAGEKLAKNIQY